These 25 T cell receptor beta chains came from one sample sequenced in a study of Tregs in tolerant kidney transplant recipients. Libraries were prepared by immunoSEQ multiplex PCR; TCRdb keeps only in-frame clonotypes and omits some of them. This sample has some 57,000 clones, with around 93% found just once. Related graft donors supplied nonmyeloablative bone marrow transplants, and mixed chimerism was transient. The sequences come from CD8+ T cells from blood (PBMCs), collected 24 months after the transplant. The receptor source for this set is a human patient who received a combined kidney and bone marrow transplant. A subset of T cells may come from the graft donor.

V gene TRBV4-3 combines with J gene TRBJ2-4; 7 positions agree with TRBD2. V lost 0 bases to trimming and J lost 6 bases; unmatched junction nucleotides: 14. CDR1 is LGHNA and CDR2 is YSLEER in the germline V gene. CDR3 size: 18 residues. The CDR3: CASSQERLAENEGNIQYF. DNA for the CDR3: TGCGCCAGCAGCCAAGAGCGGCTAGCGGAAAACGAGGGAAACATTCAGTACTTC.

Here the CDR3 DNA reads TGTGCCAGCAGTTTATTAGGCCTAGCGGGAGGGTGGCATGAGCAGTTCTTC. It codes for CASSLLGLAGGWHEQFF. The chain couples TRBV27 to TRBJ2-1, with 12 positions matching TRBD2. The junction had 9 bases not matched to a gene; V was cut back by 1 base and J by 8 bases. In germline, CDR1 is MNHEY, CDR2 SMNVEV (reference sequence). The CDR3 length is 17 residues.

The chain joins TRBV28 to TRBJ2-7; a weak D match, TRBD2 (6 bases). The CDR3 is 15 residues long. Trimming left V 6 bases short and J 3 bases short, with 18 bases between. Looked up from germline, CDR1 is MDHEN and CDR2 is SYDVKM. The chain's CDR3 is CASSSPWEENYEQYF. In DNA form, the CDR3 reads TGTGCCAGCAGCTCCCCGTGGGAGGAAAACTACGAGCAGTACTTC.

The rearrangement uses TRBV19 and TRBJ1-5, with a weak D call TRBD1 (6 bases). There are 15 residues in the CDR3. Trimming took off 6 bases at V and 3 bases at J, with 15 bases between the two ends. Germline CDR1 LNHDA, CDR2 SQIVND (reference sequence). This CDR3 reads CASSSTQGTNQPQHF. In DNA form, the CDR3 reads TGTGCCAGTAGCAGCACACAGGGTACCAATCAGCCCCAGCATTTT.

The chain has TRBV7-9 and TRBJ1-2; 8 bases are shared with TRBD1. CDR1 and CDR2 from the germline V gene are SEHNR and FQNEAQ (reference sequence). The CDR3 loop spans 17 amino acids. Germline trimming cut 5 bases from V and 7 bases from J; bases unmatched to any gene: 18. CDR3 bases: TGTGCCAGCAGCCCTGAAGGGAGTCGCAGGGGGCGCGTTGGCTACACCTTC. It specifies CASSPEGSRRGRVGYTF.

The sample holds a few counts of this clone. The CDR3 DNA is TGCGCCAGCAGCTTCCGGGAAGGGAGCACAGATACGCAGTATTTT. Translation gives CASSFREGSTDTQYF. The V gene is TRBV5-1, the J gene TRBJ2-3, with a tentative D call TRBD2 (5 bases). Trimming cost V 2 bases and J 0 bases, with 10 bases left between them. Germline lookup yields CDR1 SGHRS and CDR2 YFSETQ. The CDR3 is made up of 15 amino acids.

The chain uses TRBV7-2 and TRBJ2-7, with 8 bases aligning to TRBD2. The germline gives CDR1 SGHTA, CDR2 FQGNSA. Trimming at V came to 2 bases and at J to 3 bases, leaving 6 bases not matched to a gene. This CDR3 region has 15 residues. CDR3 residues: CASSLFRGGGYEQYF. In DNA form, the CDR3 reads TGTGCCAGCAGCTTATTCCGGGGGGGAGGCTACGAGCAGTACTTC.

The J gene is TRBJ1-3, the V gene TRBV27, with TRBD1 as a possible D gene (5 bases). V was shortened by 3 bases and J by 0 bases, with 6 bases between the two germline ends. Germline CDR1 reads MNHEY; CDR2 reads SMNVEV (reference sequence). CDR3 length equals 14 residues. The CDR3 region is CASSFTGSGNTIYF. CDR3 sequence (DNA): TGTGCCAGCAGTTTTACAGGCTCTGGAAACACCATATATTTT.

This sequence joins TRBV9 and TRBJ2-1; D may be TRBD1 (5 bases). From germline, CDR1 is SGDLS and CDR2 YYNGEE. V was trimmed by 0 bases and J by 3 bases, leaving 13 bases between them. The CDR3 contains 16 residues. The CDR3 loop reads CASSVARTQVYNEQFF. CDR3 nucleotides: TGTGCCAGCAGCGTAGCCCGTACACAGGTCTACAATGAGCAGTTCTTC. The complete variable domain, with remaining parts taken from reference TRBV9 and TRBJ2-1, reads DSGVTQTPKHLITATGQRVTLRCSPRSGDLSVYWYQQSLDQGLQFLIQYYNGEERAKGNILERFSAQQFPDLHSELNLSSLELGDSALYFCASSVARTQVYNEQFFGPGTRLTVL.

The chain has TRBV4-3 and TRBJ2-7; a possible D gene is TRBD1 (5 bases). The CDR3 totals 15 residues. V gave up 3 bases and J gave up 2 bases, with 14 bases separating them. Germline V gene lookup returns CDR1 LGHNA and CDR2 YSLEER. The CDR3 DNA sequence: TGCGCCAGCAGCCAGATCTACAGGACCCCCTACGAGCAGTACTTC. Protein sequence: CASSQIYRTPYEQYF.

The chain recombines TRBV9 with TRBJ2-2; no clear D. Trimming removed 3 bases at V and 0 bases at J, with 9 bases between. This CDR3 spans 15 amino acids. The germline CDR1 and CDR2 sequences are SGDLS and YYNGEE. The CDR3 region is CASSGTPPNTGELFF. The CDR3 DNA follows: TGTGCCAGCAGCGGCACACCACCGAACACCGGGGAGCTGTTTTTT.

This chain links TRBV18 with TRBJ2-3; a possible D gene is TRBD2 (5 bases). The CDR3 covers 14 residues. V was clipped by 4 bases and J by 4 bases, with 12 bases between them. The germline V gene encodes CDR1 KGHSH and CDR2 LQKENI. The CDR3 sequence: CASSLLGSADTQYF. For the CDR3, the DNA is TGTGCCAGCTCACTACTAGGGAGTGCAGATACGCAGTATTTT.

The rearrangement joins TRBV27 to TRBJ2-5, with 9 bases lining up with TRBD1. V trimming: 5 bases; J trimming: 5 bases; junction bases outside the gene matches: 9. The CDR3 extends over 15 amino acids. Germline lookup yields CDR1 MNHEY and CDR2 SMNVEV (reference sequence). The CDR3 here is CASSADRGSWETQYF. DNA for the CDR3: TGTGCCAGCAGTGCGGACAGGGGAAGCTGGGAGACCCAGTACTTC.

The chain couples TRBV28 to TRBJ2-7; D ambiguous. This CDR3 region has 11 residues. Germline CDR1 MDHEN, CDR2 SYDVKM. V lost 4 bases and J 3 bases, leaving 4 bases between the germline ends. As DNA, the CDR3 is TGTGCCAGCAGTTCTGTCTACGAGCAGTACTTC. Encoded protein: CASSSVYEQYF. The complete variable domain, with remaining parts taken from reference TRBV28 and TRBJ2-7, reads DVKVTQSSRYLVKRTGEKVFLECVQDMDHENMFWYRQDPGLGLRLIYFSYDVKMKEKGDIPEGYSVSREKKERFSLILESASTNQTSMYLCASSSVYEQYFGPGTRLTVT.

The CDR3 is CASSEAPPGTALYGYTF. The CDR3 bases are TGTGCCAGCAGTGAAGCCCCCCCCGGGACAGCCCTCTATGGCTACACCTTC. The chain uses TRBV6-1 and TRBJ1-2; 7 bases fit TRBD1. The CDR3 has 17 residues. The germline gives CDR1 MNHNS, CDR2 SASEGT. Germline trimming cut 0 bases from V and 4 bases from J; bases unmatched to any gene: 11.

Concerning this clone: The identical CDR3 is also encoded by other nucleotide sequences in the sample. CDR3 sequence reads: CASSQDSGGSGNTIYF. In DNA form, the CDR3 reads TGCGCCAGCAGCCAAGACTCAGGGGGATCGGGAAACACCATATATTTT. The V and J genes are TRBV4-1 and TRBJ1-3; TRBD1 matches 7 bases. This CDR3 is 16 amino acids long. Trimming cost V 0 bases and J 4 bases; bases outside gene matches: 6. CDR1 is MGHRA and CDR2 is YSYEKL in the germline V gene.

This chain links TRBV20-1 with TRBJ2-5, with D perhaps TRBD2 (7 bases). Germline CDR1 reads DFQATT; CDR2 reads SNEGSKA (reference sequence). The CDR3 has 11 residues. Here the CDR3 DNA reads TGCAGGGAACACGGGGGGCAGGTACAGTACTTC. This sequence encodes CREHGGQVQYF.

As for this clone: The identical CDR3 is also encoded by other nucleotide sequences in the sample. The V call is TRBV4-3, the J call TRBJ1-6; a possible D gene is TRBD1 (5 bases). Germline values: CDR1 LGHNA, CDR2 YSLEER. The V gene lost 0 bases and the J gene lost 6 bases, with 9 bases spanning the gap. The CDR3 extends over 15 amino acids. The CDR3 here is CASSQDRGSNSPLHF. The CDR3 nucleotides read TGCGCCAGCAGCCAAGATAGGGGCAGTAATTCACCCCTCCACTTT.

V and J are TRBV13 and TRBJ2-7, with a weak D call TRBD2 (5 bases). Germline V CDR1 and CDR2: PRHDT, FYEKMQ (reference sequence). V was cut by 7 bases and J by 5 bases, with 21 bases left in between. The CDR3 has 15 residues. For the CDR3, the DNA is TGTGCCAGCACCTCACGGGATGGGGAAGGAAACGAGCAGTACTTC. Encoded protein: CASTSRDGEGNEQYF.

This clone was detected a few times. The chain is built from TRBV11-3 and TRBJ1-6, with D perhaps matching TRBD1 (6 bases). Trimming pared 6 bases from V and 13 bases from J, leaving 10 bases between. The CDR3 totals 11 residues. Germline V CDR1 and CDR2: SGHNT, YENEEA. The CDR3: CASRPDRPLHF. The DNA of the CDR3 is TGTGCCAGCAGACCTGACAGGCCCCTCCACTTT.

As for this clone: The sample has other DNA sequences that encode this CDR3 too. The genes are TRBV19 and TRBJ2-7; 8 bases are shared with TRBD1. After removal of 3 bases from V and 2 bases from J, the junction contained 6 bases not matched to a gene. Germline CDR1 LNHDA, CDR2 SQIVND (reference sequence). CDR3 length: 15 amino acids. DNA for the CDR3: TGTGCCAGTAGTATCGGAGGGACAGGAACCTACGAGCAGTACTTC. This gives the protein CASSIGGTGTYEQYF.

This chain links TRBV4-2 with TRBJ2-5; 8 bases agree with TRBD2. The end of the DNA fits TRBJ2-7 better, so the J call may be wrong. This CDR3 is built from 18 residues. The germline V gene has CDR1 LGHNA and CDR2 YNFKEQ. This CDR3 is CASSQESPGVAGRYEQYF. CDR3 bases: TGTGCCAGCAGCCAAGAAAGCCCCGGGGTAGCGGGACGTTACGAGCAGTACTTC.

The chain recombines TRBV29-1 with TRBJ1-1, with TRBD1 matching over 8 bases. J gave up 1 base and V 5 bases, and 3 bases lay outside the gene matches. CDR1 and CDR2 from the germline V gene are SQVTM and ANQGSEA. The CDR3 has 13 residues. The CDR3 region has the DNA TGCAGCGTTAGGACAGGGACGAACACTGAAGCTTTCTTT. It is translated as CSVRTGTNTEAFF.

The CDR3: CAGNSAGGYEQYF. The CDR3 DNA sequence: TGTGCCGGCAACTCCGCAGGGGGCTACGAGCAGTACTTC. This chain joins TRBV13 and TRBJ2-7; TRBD1 agrees at 7 bases. J gave up 3 bases and V 11 bases, and 10 bases lay outside the gene matches. Germline CDR1 and CDR2: PRHDT and FYEKMQ (reference sequence). The CDR3 extends over 13 amino acids.

This clone showed up just once. The chain recombines TRBV7-3 with TRBJ2-7; 9 nucleotides match TRBD2. Germline trimming cut 5 bases from V and 2 bases from J; bases unmatched to any gene: 10. The length of the CDR3 is 16 residues. In germline, CDR1 is SGHTA, CDR2 FQGTGA. This chain's CDR3 is CASSLIPAGGPYEQYF. CDR3 bases: TGTGCCAGCAGCCTCATCCCCGCGGGAGGGCCCTACGAGCAGTACTTC.